These 17 T cell receptor beta chains originate from one sample sequenced in a study of blood T cell repertoires in COVID-19. Clones were read by immunoSEQ multiplex PCR, and TCRdb kept only the in-frame ones, dropping some. The sample gives about 300,000 clones, roughly 83% of which show up once; 1.4% to 1.5% is in the top ten. The sample was peripheral blood. The receptors originated from a human donor with COVID-19, enrolled during active disease. The donor label of this sample is uncertain.

V usage is TRBV11-2 and J usage is TRBJ2-7, with TRBD1 matching 8 bases. This CDR3 has 15 residues. V lost 5 bases to trimming and J lost 2 bases; unmatched junction nucleotides: 8. Looked up from germline, CDR1 is SGHAT and CDR2 is FQNNGV. CDR3 sequence reads: CASSTRTGSTYEQYF. The DNA of the CDR3 is TGTGCCAGCAGCACCCGGACAGGGTCGACCTACGAGCAGTACTTC.

J is TRBJ2-5 and V is TRBV7-8, with D possibly matching TRBD1 (5 bases). The V and J ends lost 3 bases and 2 bases respectively, with 13 bases between them. CDR3 length: 15 amino acids. Germline V gene lookup returns CDR1 SGHVS and CDR2 FQNEAQ. The CDR3 nucleotides read TGTGCCAGCAGCTTGGGGCCTGCCCCTCAAGAGACCCAGTACTTC. This encodes CASSLGPAPQETQYF.

The chain has TRBV9 and TRBJ2-1; 8 nucleotides align to TRBD1. In germline, CDR1 is SGDLS, CDR2 YYNGEE. CDR3 length: 16 amino acids. With 4 bases clipped from V and 5 bases from J, the junction kept 11 bases outside the gene matches. CDR3: CASSPRTGLGDNEQFF. For the CDR3, the DNA is TGTGCCAGCAGCCCGCGGACAGGGTTGGGCGACAATGAGCAGTTCTTC.

This clone was counted once. The chain uses TRBV30 and TRBJ1-2, with TRBD1 identical over 11 bases. Germline CDR1 GTSNPN, CDR2 SVGIG (reference sequence). The CDR3 contains 15 residues. The ends lost 1 base at V and 5 bases at J; junction bases unmatched: 6. Written as DNA, the CDR3 is TGTGCCTGGAGTGGTGGGGACAGGGGGGAGTATGGCTACACCTTC. This translates into CAWSGGDRGEYGYTF.

About this clone: In the same sample, other DNA sequences code for this CDR3. The CDR3 sequence: CASSEGLAAYEQYF. For the CDR3, the DNA is TGTGCCAGCAGCGAGGGACTAGCGGCCTACGAGCAGTACTTC. This chain connects TRBV9 to TRBJ2-7; 11 bases agree with TRBD2. This CDR3 is 14 amino acids long. The V gene end was trimmed by 3 bases and the J gene end by 2 bases; junction bases not matched to a gene: 1. CDR1 is SGDLS and CDR2 is YYNGEE in the germline V gene.

This clone was picked up one time. The genes are TRBV6-5 and TRBJ1-2; 8 bases fit TRBD1. The CDR3 is made up of 13 amino acids. With 7 bases clipped from V and 2 bases from J, the junction kept 3 bases outside the gene matches. Per germline, CDR1 MNHEY and CDR2 SVGAGI. CDR3 sequence: CASTRTGNYGYTF. For the CDR3, the DNA is TGTGCCAGCACCAGGACAGGGAACTATGGCTACACCTTC.

J is TRBJ2-1 and V is TRBV5-4; 10 nucleotides match TRBD2. CDR1 is SGHNT, CDR2 YYREEE, per germline (reference sequence). The CDR3 loop spans 14 amino acids. V was clipped by 10 bases and J by 2 bases; unmatched bases: 6. CDR3 amino acids: CASAGTSAYNEQFF. CDR3 in DNA: TGTGCCTCAGCCGGGACTAGCGCCTACAATGAGCAGTTCTTC.

This clone was seen a handful of times. This chain joins TRBV7-2 and TRBJ1-5, with D perhaps TRBD1 (5 bases). The CDR3 has 15 residues. The germline V gene has CDR1 SGHTA and CDR2 FQGNSA. V lost 5 bases, J lost 7 bases, and 18 bases lay in between. The CDR3 is CASSPNGGGDQPQHF. The CDR3 region has the DNA TGTGCCAGCAGCCCTAACGGCGGGGGGGACCAGCCCCAGCATTTT. Looking up the rest from reference TRBV7-2 and TRBJ1-5 gives the full variable domain: GAGVSQSPSNKVTEKGKDVELRCDPISGHTALYWYRQSLGQGLEFLIYFQGNSAPDKSGLPSDRFSAERTGGSVSTLTIQRTQQEDSAVYLCASSPNGGGDQPQHFGDGTRLSIL.

The J gene is TRBJ1-1, the V gene TRBV2, with 11 bases lining up with TRBD1. The J segment lost 9 bases and the V segment lost 8 bases, leaving 5 bases of the junction unmatched. This CDR3 has 12 residues. Germline V CDR1 and CDR2: SNHLY, FYNNEI. The CDR3 bases are TGTGCCAGCGGGCGGACAGGGGGCAAAGCTTTCTTT. It translates to CASGRTGGKAFF.

This chain joins TRBV19 and TRBJ2-5; possibly TRBD1 for D (6 bases). The germline V gene encodes CDR1 LNHDA and CDR2 SQIVND (reference sequence). The V end was cut by 6 bases, the J end by 4 bases, with 12 bases between. The CDR3 has 13 amino acids. CDR3 coding DNA: TGTGCCAGTAGAAATCAGGGGACAGAGACCCAGTACTTC. This translates into CASRNQGTETQYF. The whole variable domain, filled in from reference TRBV19 and TRBJ2-5, reads DGGITQSPKYLFRKEGQNVTLSCEQNLNHDAMYWYRQDPGQGLRLIYYSQIVNDFQKGDIAEGYSVSREKKESFPLTVTSAQKNPTAFYLCASRNQGTETQYFGPGTRLLVL.

The V gene is TRBV5-1, the J gene TRBJ2-3, with D perhaps TRBD2 (6 bases). Germline V lookup: CDR1 SGHRS, CDR2 YFSETQ. This CDR3 region has 15 residues. Trimming stripped 1 base from V and 3 bases from J, with 12 bases between. The CDR3 here is CASSLNGRGTDTQYF. DNA of the CDR3: TGCGCCAGCAGCTTGAACGGGAGAGGTACAGATACGCAGTATTTT.

V and J are TRBV19 and TRBJ2-5; D possibly corresponds to TRBD2 (6 bases). CDR3 length: 13 residues. V was cut by 5 bases and J by 10 bases, with 17 bases left in between. CDR1 is LNHDA and CDR2 is SQIVND in the germline V gene (reference sequence). In DNA, the CDR3 is TGTGCCAGTAGTGGCCGGGACTCCCATTACCAGTACTTC. This translates into CASSGRDSHYQYF.

A single count supports this clone. The chain is built from TRBV13 and TRBJ1-2; 9 bases are shared with TRBD1. Germline CDR1 and CDR2: PRHDT and FYEKMQ (reference sequence). CDR3 length: 14 residues. With 4 bases clipped from V and 4 bases from J, the junction kept 4 bases outside the gene matches. The CDR3 here is CASSWDRAGYGYTF. The CDR3 region has the DNA TGTGCCAGCAGCTGGGACAGGGCAGGCTATGGCTACACCTTC.

There are many counts of this clone. The chain links TRBV11-2 to TRBJ2-7; 7 bases agree with TRBD2. The CDR3 runs to 15 residues. Germline assignment: CDR1 SGHAT and CDR2 FQNNGV. V gave up 5 bases and J gave up 3 bases; unmatched junction bases: 10. Here the CDR3 DNA reads TGTGCCAGCAGCCCGCTTGGGGGGGTGCACTACGAGCAGTACTTC. It encodes CASSPLGGVHYEQYF.

The chain joins TRBV27 to TRBJ2-2; 7 bases are a match to TRBD1. The germline V gene encodes CDR1 MNHEY and CDR2 SMNVEV (reference sequence). Trimming took 5 bases from V and 1 from J; bases not matched to a gene: 4. This CDR3 comprises 15 residues. DNA for the CDR3: TGTGCCAGCAGTAAGGGACAGAGGAACACCGGGGAGCTGTTTTTT. Its protein product is CASSKGQRNTGELFF.

The rearrangement uses TRBV7-3 and TRBJ2-7; D is undetermined. CDR1 and CDR2 (germline): SGHTA, FQGTGA. The CDR3 sequence is 13 residues long. Trimming shortened V by 2 bases and J by 0 bases, and 5 bases separated the two germline ends. CDR3 nucleotides: TGTGCCAGCAGCTTAGATAGCTCCTACGAGCAGTACTTC. Protein product: CASSLDSSYEQYF.

The V gene is TRBV7-2, the J gene TRBJ2-7; no clear D gene. V dropped 4 bases and J dropped 6 bases, with 13 bases sitting between them. The CDR3 runs 13 residues. Germline values: CDR1 SGHTA, CDR2 FQGNSA. The CDR3 loop is CASSSGTLGEQYF. CDR3 DNA: TGTGCCAGCAGCTCGGGTACTTTAGGCGAGCAGTACTTC.